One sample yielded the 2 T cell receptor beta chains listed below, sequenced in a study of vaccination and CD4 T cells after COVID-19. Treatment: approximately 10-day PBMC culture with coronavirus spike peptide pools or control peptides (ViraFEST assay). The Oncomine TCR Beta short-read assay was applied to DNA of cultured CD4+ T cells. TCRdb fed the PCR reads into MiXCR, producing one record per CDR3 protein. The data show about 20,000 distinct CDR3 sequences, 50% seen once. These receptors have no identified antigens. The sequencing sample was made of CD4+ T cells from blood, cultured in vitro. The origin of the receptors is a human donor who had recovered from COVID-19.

CDR3 sequence reads: CASSIRLAGVEGDTQYF. The CDR3 region has the DNA TGTGCCAGCAGCATACGACTTGCGGGAGTCGAGGGAGATACGCAGTATTTT. The gene calls are TRBV7-3 and TRBJ2-3; 7 bases are shared with TRBD2. The CDR3 extends over 17 amino acids. Trimming at V came to 5 bases and at J to 5 bases, leaving 16 bases not matched to a gene. Germline V CDR1 and CDR2: SGHTA, FQGTGA.

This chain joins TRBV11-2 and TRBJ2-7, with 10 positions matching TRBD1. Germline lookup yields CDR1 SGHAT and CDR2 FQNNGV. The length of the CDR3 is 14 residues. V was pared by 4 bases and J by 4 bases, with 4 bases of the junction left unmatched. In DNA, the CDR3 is TGTGCCAGCAGCTCCGGGACAGGGGTTTACGAGCAGTACTTC. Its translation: CASSSGTGVYEQYF. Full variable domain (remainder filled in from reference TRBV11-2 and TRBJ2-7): EAGVAQSPRYKIIEKRQSVAFWCNPISGHATLYWYQQILGQGPKLLIQFQNNGVVDDSQLPKDRFSAERLKGVDSTLKIQPAKLEDSAVYLCASSSGTGVYEQYFGPGTRLTVT.